This T cell receptor (beta chain) came from a study of beta chain features in type 1 diabetes. This clone was counted between two and nine times. Trimming removed 0 bases at V and 4 bases at J, with 20 bases between. Germline lookup yields CDR1 SGDLS and CDR2 YYNGEE. The CDR3 consists of 18 residues. Sorting produced populations that all topped 95% purity. Since all of the isolated RNA was reverse transcribed, expressed TCRB transcripts were what got sequenced. The table came from immunoSEQ multiplex PCR; TCRdb's copy has only in-frame clones and leaves some out. The sample has about 900,000 clones; roughly 15% are singletons.

Sample: naive CD4+ T cells from blood. The receptor was isolated from a woman between 18 and 29 years old in good health. The chain uses TRBV9 and TRBJ2-1, with D possibly being TRBD2 (6 bases). The CDR3 sequence: CASSVEWQRRLEYNEQFF. In DNA form, the CDR3 reads TGTGCCAGCAGCGTAGAGTGGCAGAGGAGACTAGAATACAATGAGCAGTTCTTC.